This T cell receptor beta chain was sequenced during a study of OX40 agonist ivuxolimab in advanced cancers. Points from the study as a whole: Expanded peripheral T-cell antigen specificity went undetermined.

TCRdb's table, derived via immunoSEQ multiplex PCR, lists solely in-frame clones and lacks some. The sample holds over 80,000 clones; approximately 87% are singletons and the top ten take roughly 5.5%. The CDR3 consists of 12 residues. V shed 4 bases and J 4 bases; nucleotides not matched to a gene: 3. Germline values: CDR1 SQVTM, CDR2 ANQGSEA. This clone is a singleton in its sample. Its antigen is not identified. This sample comprised CD4+ or CD8+ T cells sorted from blood, obtained in a trial of the OX40 agonist ivuxolimab. The chain carries TRBV29-1 and TRBJ2-5; TRBD1 matches at 7 bases. The sequence derives from an adult with an advanced solid tumor such as melanoma, head and neck, liver or kidney cancer. CDR3 in amino acids: CSVGEGAETQYF. CDR3 coding DNA: TGCAGCGTTGGTGAGGGGGCAGAGACCCAGTACTTC. Using reference TRBV29-1 and TRBJ2-5 for the parts outside the CDR3, the full variable domain is SAVISQKPSRDICQRGTSLTIQCQVDSQVTMMFWYRQQPGQSLTLIATANQGSEATYESGFVIDKFPISRPNLTFSTLTVSNMSPEDSSIYLCSVGEGAETQYFGPGTRLLVL.